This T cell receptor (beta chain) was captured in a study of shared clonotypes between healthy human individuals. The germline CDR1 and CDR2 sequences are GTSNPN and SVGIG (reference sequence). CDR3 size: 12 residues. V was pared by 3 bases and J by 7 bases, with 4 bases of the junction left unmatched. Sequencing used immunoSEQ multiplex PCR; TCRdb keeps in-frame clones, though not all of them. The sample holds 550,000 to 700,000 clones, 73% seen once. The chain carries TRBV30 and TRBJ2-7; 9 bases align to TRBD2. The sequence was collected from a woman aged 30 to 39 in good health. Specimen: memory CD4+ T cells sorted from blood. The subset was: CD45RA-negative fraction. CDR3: CAWRISGREQYF. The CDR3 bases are TGTGCCTGGAGGATTAGCGGGAGAGAGCAGTACTTC.